This T cell receptor (beta chain) was sequenced in a study of T cells in localized non-small cell lung cancer. Sequenced by immunoSEQ multiplex PCR; TCRdb stores in-frame clones only, minus some. The sample lists about 3,200 clones; approximately 30% were seen once. Trimming removed 5 bases at V and 7 bases at J, with 21 bases between. The CDR3 totals 17 residues. Germline loops: CDR1 MNHGY, CDR2 SAAAGT. General study results and limits: Turning up in adjacent lung were a median roughly 59 of the top 100 tumor clones.

On this clone: Its specificity is unknown.

The gene calls are TRBV6-8 and TRBJ1-6; TRBD1 might be the D (6 bases). This TCR was recovered from a man between 40 and 69 years old with stage III lung adenocarcinoma. Sample: lung tumor tissue, taken before any cancer treatment. The CDR3: CASSDPMGAVWNSPLHF. The CDR3 DNA sequence: TGTGCCAGCAGTGACCCTATGGGGGCAGTGTGGAATTCACCCCTCCACTTT.